The subject of this entry is one T cell receptor (beta chain). Its antigen is currently unknown. Samples were taken several times over chemoradiotherapy. The CDR3 has 13 residues. Germline loops: CDR1 MNHEY, CDR2 SMNVEV (reference sequence). The method was immunoSEQ multiplex PCR; TCRdb's version includes in-frame clones alone and lacks a portion of them. This table has approximately 4,200 clones, 70% to 85% appearing once. The data are from a study of chemoradiotherapy in HPV16-positive cancers. Looking at the study overall: Candidate HPV-specific T-cell clones and common TCR motifs came from functional assays in a couple of HPV16-positive patients. Study-wide results and caveats: Candidate HPV-specific clones and E7-related TCR motifs grew in tumor during treatment. Functional assays defining HPV-specific T cells used only a couple of HPV16-positive patients.

The chain is built from TRBV27 and TRBJ2-5; D may be TRBD1 or TRBD2 (5 bases each). The better agreement between TRBJ2-7 and the DNA end casts doubt on the J call. This receptor was obtained from a human donor with HPV-associated anogenital cancer. Material: tumor tissue, obtained from a patient who underwent chemoradiotherapy. This CDR3 reads CASSFGTGYEQYF. The CDR3 region has the DNA TGTGCCAGCAGTTTCGGGACGGGGTACGAGCAGTACTTC.